These 24 T cell receptor beta chains came from one sample sequenced in a study of molecular identifiers for immune sequencing clone quantification (dated by TCRdb to the late 2010s). Library generation was performed with PCR. The run used a NextSeq 500. TCRdb trimmed public reads at Q25 via fastp, called clones via MiXCR and kept in-frame beta chains. Entries are consolidated by CDR3 protein sequence, retaining the most common genes and DNA. This sample gives over 550,000 distinct CDR3 sequences in total; roughly 23% of them show up just once. The ten largest clones add up to 0.78% of the sample. The sequencing input was naive CD8+ T cells from blood, with Jurkat cell RNA spiked in. The sample's cell subset or site label, decoded: FACS-sorted CD8+CD4-CCR7+CD45RA+ naive T cells. These receptors were obtained from a human donor in good health. Some libraries in this study had Jurkat cell RNA spiked in.

The sample holds many counts of this clonotype. This chain's CDR3 is CSVEGQGSTGELFF. The DNA for the CDR3 is TGCAGCGTTGAAGGACAGGGGAGCACCGGGGAGCTGTTTTTT. This chain joins TRBV29-1 and TRBJ2-2, with 8 nucleotides matching TRBD1. This CDR3 has 14 residues. The germline CDR1 and CDR2 sequences are SQVTM and ANQGSEA. J was trimmed by 4 bases and V by 1 base; bases with no gene match: 2.

At least ten counts were recorded for this clonotype. The chain employs TRBV19 and TRBJ2-7; TRBD1 aligns across 7 bases. CDR3 size: 14 residues. V lost 5 bases, J lost 4 bases, and 8 bases stayed unmatched. Germline CDR1 reads LNHDA; CDR2 reads SQIVND (reference sequence). CDR3 nucleotide sequence: TGTGCCAGTAGTTTACGGGACAGAAATTACGAGCAGTACTTC. This codes for CASSLRDRNYEQYF.

This clonotype was recorded at least ten times. The gene calls are TRBV29-1 and TRBJ1-2; D might be TRBD1 (6 bases). Trimming pared 7 bases from V and 3 bases from J, leaving 15 bases between. This CDR3 region has 13 residues. CDR1 SQVTM and CDR2 ANQGSEA come from the germline V gene. CDR3 residues: CSARDRLHYGYTF. As DNA, the CDR3 is TGCAGCGCCCGAGACAGGCTGCACTATGGCTACACCTTC.

This clonotype appeared a few times. The chain uses TRBV6-2 or TRBV6-3 and TRBJ2-7; D might be TRBD2 (5 bases). This CDR3 region has 14 residues. The V end was cut by 7 bases, the J end by 7 bases, with 20 bases between. Germline CDR1 MNHEY, CDR2 SVGEGT. CDR3 in amino acids: CASTPGLSPGEQYF. The CDR3 DNA sequence: TGTGCCAGCACCCCAGGACTCAGCCCGGGGGAGCAGTACTTC.

This clonotype was recorded many times. This chain uses TRBV9 with TRBJ1-5; TRBD1 agrees at 7 bases. The CDR3 has 16 residues. V shed 1 base and J 4 bases; nucleotides not matched to a gene: 8. CDR1 is SGDLS, CDR2 YYNGEE, per germline. This CDR3 reads CASSVKKGAGNQPQHF. The CDR3 bases are TGTGCCAGCAGCGTAAAAAAGGGGGCAGGGAATCAGCCCCAGCATTTT. The full variable domain, its missing parts supplied by reference TRBV9 and TRBJ1-5, is DSGVTQTPKHLITATGQRVTLRCSPRSGDLSVYWYQQSLDQGLQFLIQYYNGEERAKGNILERFSAQQFPDLHSELNLSSLELGDSALYFCASSVKKGAGNQPQHFGDGTRLSIL.

Turning to this clonotype: Being one base from a much bigger clone, this may be a read error. The gene calls are TRBV11-2 and TRBJ2-1; D uncertain. CDR1 and CDR2 (germline): SGHAT, FQNNGV. The CDR3 totals 10 residues. CDR3 protein: CASSLGIQLF. The DNA for the CDR3 is TGTGCCAGCAGCTTAGGAATACAGTTATTC.

This clonotype was seen more than once but under ten times. CDR3 loop: CASSPRQVTGELFF. CDR3 nucleotide sequence: TGTGCCAGCAGCCCTCGCCAGGTCACCGGGGAGCTGTTTTTT. V gene TRBV6-5 combines with J gene TRBJ2-2; no clear D gene. The V end lost 6 bases, the J end lost 4 bases, and 12 bases lay between the germline ends. Germline V CDR1 and CDR2: MNHEY, SVGAGI. The CDR3 has 14 amino acids.

The genes are TRBV14 and TRBJ2-1, with no clear D. V lost 1 base to trimming and J lost 5 bases, with 15 bases between them. This CDR3 is built from 16 residues. Germline V gene lookup returns CDR1 SGHDN and CDR2 FVKESK. The CDR3: CASSQVGRTSDNEQFF. Here the CDR3 DNA reads TGTGCCAGCAGCCAAGTCGGACGAACTTCGGACAATGAGCAGTTCTTC.

This clonotype was seen ten or more times. This chain links TRBV4-1 with TRBJ2-4; perhaps TRBD1 as D (6 bases). Between the trimmed V and J ends, which lost 0 bases and 3 bases, there was a span of 12 bases. CDR1 and CDR2 (germline): MGHRA, YSYEKL. This CDR3 comprises 16 residues. The CDR3 region is CASSQDITGIKNIQYF. CDR3 coding DNA: TGCGCCAGCAGCCAAGATATTACAGGGATCAAAAACATTCAGTACTTC.

This clonotype occurred a few times. The chain carries TRBV20-1 and TRBJ1-2; 8 bases agree with TRBD1. Germline V gene sequence: CDR1 DFQATT, CDR2 SNEGSKA (reference sequence). J gave up 6 bases and V 5 bases, and 8 bases lay outside the gene matches. This CDR3 is 13 amino acids long. This CDR3 is CSALPTGDDGYTF. The CDR3 bases are TGCAGTGCTTTGCCGACAGGGGATGATGGCTACACCTTC.

This clonotype was counted ten times or more. The chain employs TRBV5-1 and TRBJ1-1, with 7 bases matching TRBD1. J lost 0 bases, V lost 3 bases, and 5 bases had no gene match. Germline CDR1 and CDR2: SGHRS and YFSETQ. The CDR3 sequence is 15 residues long. CDR3 sequence (DNA): TGCGCCAGCAGCTGGGGACAGAGTATGAACACTGAAGCTTTCTTT. Translating it yields CASSWGQSMNTEAFF. The whole variable domain, filled in from reference TRBV5-1 and TRBJ1-1, reads KAGVTQTPRYLIKTRGQQVTLSCSPISGHRSVSWYQQTPGQGLQFLFEYFSETQRNKGNFPGRFSGRQFSNSRSEMNVSTLELGDSALYLCASSWGQSMNTEAFFGQGTRLTVV.

This clonotype was seen many times. The chain employs TRBV7-9 and TRBJ2-5; D remains unclear. Trimming stripped 6 bases from V and 0 bases from J, with 8 bases between. The CDR3 is 13 residues long. Germline loops: CDR1 SEHNR, CDR2 FQNEAQ (reference sequence). This CDR3 is CASRQMYQETQYF. CDR3 sequence (DNA): TGTGCCAGCAGACAAATGTACCAAGAGACCCAGTACTTC.

This clonotype was counted at least ten times. The chain links TRBV30 to TRBJ1-1; a weak D match, TRBD1 (6 bases). Germline CDR1 is GTSNPN and CDR2 is SVGIG (reference sequence). The CDR3 has 15 amino acids. V shed 4 bases and J shed 6 bases, with 21 bases lying between them. The CDR3 bases are TGTGCCTGGAACAACGCGGACAGTTTAATCGCTGAAGCTTTCTTT. It yields the protein CAWNNADSLIAEAFF.

This clonotype was seen repeatedly, ten times or more. The gene calls are TRBV3-1 and TRBJ1-2; D is unresolved. This CDR3 contains 12 residues. From germline, CDR1 is LGHDT and CDR2 YNNKEL (reference sequence). The V end lost 0 bases, the J end lost 13 bases, and 12 bases lay between the germline ends. CDR3 loop: CASSQEWEVFTF. In DNA, the CDR3 is TGTGCCAGCAGCCAAGAATGGGAGGTTTTCACCTTC.

Regarding this clonotype: A much larger clone differs from this one at a single base, so this may be a read error. The chain recombines TRBV13 with TRBJ2-2; a weak D match, TRBD2 (6 bases). Germline CDR1 PRHDT, CDR2 FYEKMQ (reference sequence). The CDR3 totals 12 residues. For the CDR3, the DNA is TGTGCCAGCAGCTTATCCGCCGGGGGGCTGTTTTTT. Translating gives CASSLSAGGLFF.

This clonotype appeared a few times. The chain is built from TRBV20-1 and TRBJ2-5; 10 bases align to TRBD2. The CDR3 consists of 15 residues. V shed 3 bases and J 0 bases; nucleotides not matched to a gene: 4. The germline V gene has CDR1 DFQATT and CDR2 SNEGSKA (reference sequence). The CDR3 sequence is CSASPLAGDQETQYF. In nucleotides, the CDR3 is TGCAGTGCTAGCCCCCTAGCGGGGGACCAAGAGACCCAGTACTTC.

The V gene is TRBV6-6, the J gene TRBJ2-7; D may be TRBD1 or TRBD2 (5 bases each). The germline V gene encodes CDR1 MNHNY and CDR2 SVGAGI (reference sequence). V lost 2 bases and J lost 4, with 9 bases in between. This CDR3 has 13 residues. CDR3 DNA sequence: TGTGCCAGCAGTTACGAGGGGATTTACGAGCAGTACTTC. Encoded protein: CASSYEGIYEQYF.

This clonotype was seen a single time. The gene calls are TRBV10-3 and TRBJ2-3, with TRBD2 as a possible D gene (5 bases). Germline V lookup: CDR1 ENHRY, CDR2 SYGVKD. V lost 3 bases and J 2 bases, leaving 15 bases between the germline ends. The CDR3 is 16 amino acids. This CDR3 reads CAISEQAVASTDTQYF. The CDR3 DNA reads TGTGCCATCAGTGAACAAGCGGTGGCCTCCACAGATACGCAGTATTTT.

This clonotype has more than one count but fewer than ten. This chain joins TRBV5-8 and TRBJ1-5; 7 bases align to TRBD1. This CDR3 is built from 17 residues. The germline gives CDR1 SGHTS, CDR2 YDEGEE. V gave up 4 bases and J gave up 0 bases; unmatched junction bases: 10. The chain's CDR3 is CASSPSGTAYSNQPQHF. The CDR3 bases are TGTGCCAGCAGCCCAAGCGGGACAGCATATAGCAATCAGCCCCAGCATTTT.

A remark on this clonotype: A clone one base away is much larger, so this may be a read error. This rearrangement joins TRBV10-3 to TRBJ2-7; tentative D call: TRBD2 (6 bases). The CDR3 has 13 residues. V lost 10 bases and J lost 7, with 20 bases in between. Per germline, CDR1 ENHRY and CDR2 SYGVKD. The CDR3 loop is CANRGGAQGEQYF. CDR3 DNA: TGTGCCAACCGAGGCGGGGCGCAGGGTGAGCAGTACTTC.

The rearrangement links TRBV29-1 to TRBJ2-3, with 9 bases matching TRBD2. The CDR3 length is 14 residues. V lost 7 bases to trimming and J lost 14 bases; unmatched junction nucleotides: 19. From germline, CDR1 is SQVTM and CDR2 ANQGSEA. The CDR3 region has the DNA TGCAGCGGCGGGGGGGGGTTTGGCACGGATGCGCGGTATTTT. This codes for CSGGGGFGTDARYF.

This clonotype showed up just a few times. J is TRBJ2-7 and V is TRBV5-1; D tentatively reads TRBD1 or TRBD2 (5 bases each). V was cut by 0 bases and J by 3 bases, with 13 bases left in between. Germline CDR1 is SGHRS and CDR2 is YFSETQ. The CDR3 covers 15 residues. CDR3 DNA sequence: TGCGCCAGCAGCTTGGAAGGGGACGGATACTACGAGCAGTACTTC. This sequence encodes CASSLEGDGYYEQYF.

This clonotype was seen ten or more times. This chain joins TRBV15 and TRBJ2-1; weak D call: TRBD2 (6 bases). This CDR3 is 14 amino acids long. Germline V gives CDR1 LNHNV, CDR2 YYDKDF (reference sequence). V was pared by 5 bases and J by 9 bases, with 17 bases between. The CDR3 DNA sequence: TGTGCCACCAGCGCAGCGGGCCAGAGGCGTGAGCAGTTCTTC. This encodes CATSAAGQRREQFF.

This clonotype was counted between two and nine times. At one end, the junction sequence differs from germline, possibly due to a read error. The chain joins TRBV7-2 to TRBJ2-7; D remains unclear. There are 15 residues in the CDR3. The germline V gene has CDR1 SGHTA and CDR2 FQGNSA. The CDR3 DNA follows: TGTGCCAGCAGTCCCTGGACCGAGGCGTTCCACGAACAGTCCTTC. Amino acids: CASSPWTEAFHEQSF.